These 20 T cell receptor beta chains were all obtained from the same sample, sequenced in a study of blood T cells in healthy people across ages. A second PCR, run for roughly 7 to 11 cycles, used a sample-barcoded 5' primer plus a J-beta primer mix. TCRdb itself ran the 5' RACE reads through MiXCR, one entry per CDR3 protein. The repertoire consists of about 1.6 million distinct CDR3 sequences, with about 35% occurring once and the leading ten covering 11%. The sequenced sample was blood. The receptors shown here come from a woman in her 30s in good health.

The chain combines TRBV20-1 with TRBJ2-7; D unclear. The length of the CDR3 is 11 residues. V dropped 2 bases and J dropped 4 bases, with 6 bases sitting between them. CDR1 is DFQATT, CDR2 SNEGSKA, per germline (reference sequence). CDR3 bases: TGCAGTGCTAGACGGCTTTACGAGCAGTACTTC. Protein: CSARRLYEQYF.

The rearrangement joins TRBV7-3 to TRBJ2-1; 15 nucleotides match TRBD2. This CDR3 comprises 16 residues. Germline loops: CDR1 SGHTA, CDR2 FQGTGA. V shed 4 bases, J shed 7 bases, and the junction held 5 bases outside the gene matches. In DNA, the CDR3 is TGTGCCAGCAGCTCAACAGGGACTAGCGGGAGGAATGAGCAGTTCTTC. This translates into CASSSTGTSGRNEQFF.

The chain combines TRBV7-8 with TRBJ2-3; 13 bases are shared with TRBD2. V was clipped by 5 bases and J by 3 bases; unmatched bases: 8. Germline-derived CDR1 and CDR2 are SGHVS and FQNEAQ. The CDR3 has 17 amino acids. The CDR3 loop reads CASSAGLAGDRTDTQYF. The DNA for the CDR3 is TGTGCCAGCAGCGCCGGACTAGCGGGAGATAGAACAGATACGCAGTATTTT.

The sample holds a few counts of this clonotype. This sequence joins TRBV6-1 and TRBJ1-4; D gene uncertain. CDR1 MNHNS and CDR2 SASEGT come from the germline V gene. V was pared by 0 bases and J by 0 bases, with 8 bases between. The CDR3 length is 16 residues. The CDR3 loop reads CASSEAGGSTNEKLFF. The CDR3 DNA sequence: TGTGCCAGCAGTGAAGCGGGCGGCTCAACTAATGAAAAACTGTTTTTT.

The sample holds a few counts of this clonotype. The rearrangement links TRBV28 to TRBJ2-3; D unclear. The CDR3 is made up of 16 amino acids. The V and J ends lost 2 bases and 4 bases respectively, with 16 bases between them. CDR1 is MDHEN, CDR2 SYDVKM, per germline. The CDR3 DNA reads TGTGCCAGCAGTTTAATTCTCATCCCCCGGGCAGATACGCAGTATTTT. Its protein is CASSLILIPRADTQYF.

This clonotype was recorded at least ten times. The chain is built from TRBV7-7 and TRBJ2-5; D gene uncertain. Trimming cost V 1 base and J 4 bases, with 13 bases left between them. This CDR3 has 15 amino acids. Germline-derived CDR1 and CDR2 are SSHAT and FNYEAQ (reference sequence). CDR3 protein: CASSLGAGMRETQYF. CDR3 coding DNA: TGTGCCAGCAGCTTAGGAGCTGGGATGAGAGAGACCCAGTACTTC.

This clonotype is a singleton in its sample. One end of the junction is discordant with germline, which a read error may explain. The chain joins TRBV4-1 to TRBJ1-2; no clear D. This CDR3 comprises 15 residues. Germline CDR1 and CDR2: MGHRA and YSYEKL. Here the CDR3 reads CASSQDPQDFYGYTF. CDR3 DNA sequence: TGCGCCAGCAGTCAAGATCCCCAGGACTTCTATGGCTACACCTTC.

This clonotype came up a few times. The rearrangement joins TRBV5-1 to TRBJ2-7, with 11 bases matching TRBD1. V shed 4 bases and J 3 bases; nucleotides not matched to a gene: 6. The CDR3 runs to 15 residues. Germline-derived CDR1 and CDR2 are SGHRS and YFSETQ. CDR3 coding DNA: TGCGCCAGCAGCCCGGAGGGACAGGGGGACTACGAGCAGTACTTC. Translated: CASSPEGQGDYEQYF.

The chain uses TRBV30 and TRBJ2-2; the D gene is possibly TRBD2 (6 bases). Germline CDR1 reads GTSNPN; CDR2 reads SVGIG (reference sequence). Trimming stripped 7 bases from V and 1 base from J, with 13 bases between. This CDR3 comprises 14 residues. The CDR3, as DNA: TGTGCCTTCGCCGGGACTTGGAACACCGGGGAGCTGTTTTTT. Its translation: CAFAGTWNTGELFF.

CDR3 nucleotide sequence: TGCAGTGCTAGAGTCGCTACCACGAACACCGGGGAGCTGTTTTTT. Its protein is CSARVATTNTGELFF. The rearrangement joins TRBV20-1 to TRBJ2-2, with unresolved D. The germline gives CDR1 DFQATT, CDR2 SNEGSKA (reference sequence). This CDR3 comprises 15 residues. The V and J ends lost 1 base and 0 bases respectively, with 9 bases between them.

This clonotype came up once. This may stem from a read error, because a much larger clone lies one nucleotide away. This chain uses TRBV12-3 or TRBV12-4 with TRBJ2-3; 12 nucleotides match TRBD1. The CDR3 consists of 15 residues. The CDR3 DNA is TGTGCCTGCAGAAGTGGGACAGGGGGCGCGGGTACGCAGTATTTT. Protein product: CACRSGTGGAGTQYF.

This clonotype was detected a few times. This chain joins TRBV28 and TRBJ2-1; the D gene is possibly TRBD2 (5 bases). Germline CDR1 reads MDHEN; CDR2 reads SYDVKM. Trimming took 10 bases from V and 2 from J, leaving 15 bases between them. The length of the CDR3 is 14 residues. The CDR3 loop reads CATSSMGAYNEQFF. The DNA for the CDR3 is TGTGCCACCTCTAGCATGGGCGCCTACAATGAGCAGTTCTTC.

In DNA, the CDR3 is TGTGCCAGCAGTAGACAGGGTGGCGGTGTAACAGATACGCAGTATTTT. The encoded protein is CASSRQGGGVTDTQYF. The chain joins TRBV6-5 to TRBJ2-3; 7 positions agree with TRBD1. There are 16 residues in the CDR3. The germline gives CDR1 MNHEY, CDR2 SVGAGI. Trimming took 5 bases from V and 3 from J; bases not matched to a gene: 11.

The rearrangement uses TRBV2 and TRBJ2-1; D may match TRBD1 or TRBD2 (5 bases each). Germline values: CDR1 SNHLY, CDR2 FYNNEI. V gave up 4 bases and J gave up 3 bases, with 16 bases separating them. CDR3 length equals 16 residues. Written as DNA, the CDR3 is TGTGCCAGCAGTGGTAGGGGACCAGCCCACTACAATGAGCAGTTCTTC. It encodes CASSGRGPAHYNEQFF.

The rearrangement joins TRBV4-3 to TRBJ2-4; D uncertain. Deletions cut 0 bases from V and 0 bases from J, with 12 bases between. CDR3 length equals 17 residues. Germline CDR1 reads LGHNA; CDR2 reads YSLEER. The CDR3 DNA sequence: TGCGCCAGCAGCCAAGATGACAACTGGCTAGCCAAAAACATTCAGTACTTC. Amino acid sequence: CASSQDDNWLAKNIQYF.

The gene calls are TRBV28 and TRBJ2-1; perhaps TRBD2 as D (5 bases). CDR1 MDHEN and CDR2 SYDVKM come from the germline V gene. Between the trimmed V and J ends, which lost 6 bases and 0 bases, there was a span of 15 bases. This CDR3 is built from 16 residues. The CDR3, as DNA: TGTGCCAGCAGCGAGACTACCCCTACCTCCTACAATGAGCAGTTCTTC. Protein sequence: CASSETTPTSYNEQFF.

This chain joins TRBV7-8 and TRBJ2-2, with 8 bases matching TRBD2. The germline V gene encodes CDR1 SGHVS and CDR2 FQNEAQ. This CDR3 region has 15 residues. J lost 7 bases, V lost 7 bases, and 11 bases had no gene match. The CDR3 coding sequence is TGTGCCAGCAATCCGCTTAGCGGGACGGGCGGGGAGCTGTTTTTT. It specifies CASNPLSGTGGELFF.

This rearrangement joins TRBV7-7 to TRBJ2-5; D possibly corresponds to TRBD1 (5 bases). Germline V lookup: CDR1 SSHAT, CDR2 FNYEAQ (reference sequence). CDR3 size: 14 residues. Trimming removed 5 bases at V and 0 bases at J, with 10 bases between. CDR3 sequence reads: CASSDGHNQETQYF. Written as DNA, the CDR3 is TGTGCCAGCAGCGACGGACACAACCAAGAGACCCAGTACTTC.

This clonotype was seen only a few times. This chain links TRBV15 with TRBJ2-7, with no clear D. This CDR3 is 12 amino acids long. Germline assignment: CDR1 LNHNV and CDR2 YYDKDF (reference sequence). The V and J ends lost 3 bases and 7 bases respectively, with 10 bases between them. CDR3: CATSRDPREQYF. CDR3 DNA: TGTGCCACCAGCAGGGACCCCCGGGAGCAGTACTTC.

This chain joins TRBV24-1 and TRBJ2-1; unclear D gene. Germline lookup yields CDR1 KGHDR and CDR2 SFDVKD. This CDR3 region has 13 residues. Trimming took 7 bases from V and 3 from J, leaving 9 bases between them. The CDR3 sequence is CATRVAGYNEQFF. CDR3 nucleotide sequence: TGTGCCACCAGGGTGGCAGGCTACAATGAGCAGTTCTTC.